Shown below are 27 T cell receptor beta chains from a single sample sequenced in a study of cytomegalovirus exposure and HLA in healthy donors. Amplification used 60 Vbeta primers and 13 Jbeta primers. Libraries were prepared by immunoSEQ multiplex PCR; TCRdb keeps only in-frame clonotypes and omits some of them. The sample has over 100,000 clones, just under 90% seen once. Sequencing used PBMCs. Receptor source: a woman aged 30 to 39 in good health and CMV-seronegative.

A word on this clone: A read error may produce the germline difference seen at one junction end. This chain uses TRBV7-7 with TRBJ1-1, with TRBD1 matching 9 bases. The CDR3 loop spans 13 amino acids. In germline, CDR1 is SSHAT, CDR2 FNYEAQ (reference sequence). CDR3 in amino acids: CASSSGQGTEAFF. The DNA of the CDR3 is TGTGCTAGCAGCTCGGGACAGGGCACTGAAGCTTTCTTT.

This clone was seen a handful of times. This sequence joins TRBV6-6 and TRBJ1-4, with D hard to call. Per the germline V gene, CDR1 is MNHNY and CDR2 is SVGAGI (reference sequence). The CDR3 is made up of 14 amino acids. V lost 6 bases and J lost 4, with 12 bases in between. The CDR3 is CASSPVTGNEKLFF. Written as DNA, the CDR3 is TGTGCCAGCAGCCCCGTAACGGGTAATGAAAAACTGTTTTTT.

The rearrangement links TRBV9 to TRBJ2-7; D is perhaps TRBD2 (5 bases). CDR3 length: 13 residues. CDR1 is SGDLS, CDR2 YYNGEE, per germline. Trimming stripped 3 bases from V and 4 bases from J, with 11 bases between. CDR3 protein: CASSGTPGYEQYF. The CDR3 DNA reads as TGTGCCAGCAGCGGGACTCCCGGGTACGAGCAGTACTTC.

This chain joins TRBV7-2 and TRBJ2-7; 7 bases align to TRBD2. The CDR3 runs 15 residues. Germline V lookup: CDR1 SGHTA, CDR2 FQGNSA. Trimming took 3 bases from V and 2 from J; bases not matched to a gene: 7. Here the CDR3 DNA reads TGTGCCAGCAGCTTGGTGGCGGGAGATACCTACGAGCAGTACTTC. As protein: CASSLVAGDTYEQYF.

The chain links TRBV29-1 to TRBJ2-1; 9 positions match TRBD2. Germline CDR1 and CDR2: SQVTM and ANQGSEA. V trimming: 5 bases; J trimming: 9 bases; junction bases outside the gene matches: 14. The CDR3 covers 15 residues. The CDR3 spells CSVILWLAGPFEQFF. The CDR3, as DNA: TGCAGCGTTATACTCTGGCTAGCGGGACCCTTTGAGCAGTTCTTC.

The J gene is TRBJ2-5, the V gene TRBV6-6; D is undetermined. TRBJ2-7 matches the DNA end more closely, so the J call is doubtful. CDR1 MNHNY and CDR2 SVGAGI come from the germline V gene (reference sequence). The CDR3 extends over 10 amino acids. This chain's CDR3 is CASGAYEQYF. Here the CDR3 DNA reads TGTGCCAGTGGAGCCTACGAGCAGTACTTC.

This rearrangement joins TRBV5-1 to TRBJ2-1; possibly TRBD2 for D (6 bases). This CDR3 has 15 residues. V was shortened by 3 bases and J by 8 bases, with 18 bases between the two germline ends. Germline lookup yields CDR1 SGHRS and CDR2 YFSETQ. CDR3 in amino acids: CASSSGTSLVYEQFF. In DNA form, the CDR3 reads TGCGCCAGCAGCTCAGGGACTTCTTTAGTTTATGAGCAGTTCTTC.

The V call is TRBV4-3, the J call TRBJ2-5; no clear D. Between the trimmed V and J ends, which lost 3 bases and 4 bases, there was a span of 15 bases. The CDR3 totals 15 residues. Germline lookup yields CDR1 LGHNA and CDR2 YSLEER. The CDR3 reads CASSQPHVAGETQYF. The CDR3, as DNA: TGCGCCAGCAGCCAGCCCCACGTGGCAGGAGAGACCCAGTACTTC.

The chain recombines TRBV28 with TRBJ1-1, with TRBD1 identical over 8 bases. CDR3 size: 15 residues. After removal of 7 bases from V and 2 bases from J, the junction contained 9 bases not matched to a gene. CDR1 and CDR2 from the germline V gene are MDHEN and SYDVKM. The chain's CDR3 is CASKDRGGHNTEAFF. The CDR3 bases are TGTGCCAGCAAAGACAGGGGTGGACACAACACTGAAGCTTTCTTT.

In this sample, this clone turned up a few times. The chain joins TRBV7-8 to TRBJ2-5; no firm D call. CDR1 is SGHVS, CDR2 FQNEAQ, per germline. The CDR3 length is 14 residues. The V end lost 1 base, the J end lost 1 base, and 7 bases lay between the germline ends. The CDR3 DNA sequence: TGTGCCAGCAGCTTAGACGACTTCCAAGAGACCCAGTACTTC. It yields the protein CASSLDDFQETQYF.

V and J are TRBV23-1 and TRBJ2-1, with TRBD1 identical over 11 bases. TRBV23-1 is given ORF status, its function remaining uncertain. The V gene end was trimmed by 3 bases and the J gene end by 9 bases; junction bases not matched to a gene: 10. The CDR3 is 16 amino acids. In DNA, the CDR3 is TGCGCCAGCAGTCAGTCCGGGACAGGGGGACCTAGTGAGCAGTTCTTC. Translation gives CASSQSGTGGPSEQFF.

Note on this clone: The junction departs from the called germline gene at one end, perhaps through a read error. The rearrangement links TRBV25-1 to TRBJ1-2, with TRBD1 matching over 9 bases. The CDR3 is made up of 12 amino acids. Germline V gene data show CDR1 as MGHDK and CDR2 as SYGVNS. CDR3 DNA sequence: TGTGCCAGCAGTTCCGGACAGGGGTTTTTCCTATTC. Translating it yields CASSSGQGFFLF.

The V gene is TRBV28, the J gene TRBJ2-7; 8 bases match TRBD1. The CDR3 spans 13 residues. With 7 bases clipped from V and 2 bases from J, the junction kept 4 bases outside the gene matches. Germline lookup yields CDR1 MDHEN and CDR2 SYDVKM. DNA of the CDR3: TGTGCCAGCACGACAGGGGCCCCCTACGAGCAGTACTTC. Translated: CASTTGAPYEQYF.

The CDR3 here is CASSLGRERGTDTQYF. DNA of the CDR3: TGCGCCAGCAGCCTCGGGCGGGAGCGGGGGACAGATACGCAGTATTTT. The V and J genes are TRBV4-1 and TRBJ2-3; 8 bases fit TRBD2. Germline trimming cut 4 bases from V and 3 bases from J; bases unmatched to any gene: 9. Germline-derived CDR1 and CDR2 are MGHRA and YSYEKL. CDR3 size: 16 residues.

The rearrangement uses TRBV9 and TRBJ1-2, with D unresolved. There are 12 residues in the CDR3. V lost 0 bases and J 8 bases, leaving 8 bases between the germline ends. Germline assignment: CDR1 SGDLS and CDR2 YYNGEE. The CDR3 DNA follows: TGTGCCAGCAGCGTAGCAGGTTACGGCTACACCTTC. Protein: CASSVAGYGYTF.

This clone was recorded only once. The limits of the CDR3 on the DNA are not certain, so only TCRdb's listed CDR3 is given. The rearrangement uses TRBV28 and TRBJ1-4. The CDR3 is 16 residues long, counting both termini. CDR1 is MDHEN, CDR2 SYDVKM, per germline. CDR3 region: CASSSSGAGSGEKLFF.

This clone was recorded once. This chain links TRBV6-1 with TRBJ2-7; 10 bases map to TRBD2. V was pared by 10 bases and J by 3 bases, with 6 bases of the junction left unmatched. Germline V gene data show CDR1 as MNHNS and CDR2 as SASEGT. The CDR3 runs to 13 residues. Written as DNA, the CDR3 is TGTGCCACCGAGCGGGGGGGCCTCTACGAGCAGTACTTC. This gives the protein CATERGGLYEQYF.

The chain recombines TRBV19 with TRBJ2-1, with 7 bases that match TRBD2. This CDR3 spans 14 amino acids. The V segment lost 5 bases and the J segment 4 bases; nucleotides outside the gene matches: 5. Germline V gene sequence: CDR1 LNHDA, CDR2 SQIVND (reference sequence). The CDR3 sequence: CASSPGTTYNEQFF. The DNA of the CDR3 is TGTGCCAGTAGTCCCGGGACTACTTACAATGAGCAGTTCTTC.

This chain links TRBV7-2 with TRBJ1-4; a weak D match, TRBD1 (5 bases). With 7 bases removed from V and 8 bases from J, the gap between germline ends came to 17 bases. The CDR3 runs to 14 residues. Germline CDR1 reads SGHTA; CDR2 reads FQGNSA. CDR3 nucleotides: TGTGCCAGCAAGATGGGAAGGGGAGGGGAAAAACTGTTTTTT. This translates into CASKMGRGGEKLFF. Combining the CDR3 with reference TRBV7-2 and TRBJ1-4 gives the whole variable domain GAGVSQSPSNKVTEKGKDVELRCDPISGHTALYWYRQSLGQGLEFLIYFQGNSAPDKSGLPSDRFSAERTGGSVSTLTIQRTQQEDSAVYLCASKMGRGGEKLFFGSGTQLSVL.

This chain links TRBV27 with TRBJ1-1, with D possibly TRBD1 on 6 matching bases. The V end lost 4 bases, the J end lost 2 bases, and 11 bases lay between the germline ends. CDR1 and CDR2 from the germline V gene are MNHEY and SMNVEV (reference sequence). The CDR3 is made up of 14 amino acids. The CDR3 loop reads CASSWRGGNTEAFF. CDR3 DNA: TGTGCCAGCAGTTGGCGAGGGGGTAACACTGAAGCTTTCTTT.

This clone was detected once. The rearrangement joins TRBV2 to TRBJ1-1; TRBD1 matches at 9 bases. In germline, CDR1 is SNHLY, CDR2 FYNNEI. This CDR3 contains 14 residues. Trimming at V came to 5 bases and at J to 5 bases, leaving 6 bases not matched to a gene. DNA of the CDR3: TGTGCCAGCAGTCGGGACAGGGTGCGAACTGAAGCTTTCTTT. Its translation: CASSRDRVRTEAFF.

In this sample, this clone turned up once. The V and J genes are TRBV7-8 and TRBJ2-5; the match to TRBD2 covers 9 bases. The CDR3 runs to 16 residues. CDR1 is SGHVS and CDR2 is FQNEAQ in the germline V gene. The ends lost 0 bases at V and 3 bases at J; junction bases unmatched: 5. This CDR3 reads CASSLALAGIKETQYF. In DNA, the CDR3 is TGTGCCAGCAGCTTAGCCCTAGCGGGAATCAAAGAGACCCAGTACTTC.

V usage is TRBV11-2 and J usage is TRBJ2-3; 8 nucleotides align to TRBD2. The CDR3 has 17 residues. Germline loops: CDR1 SGHAT, CDR2 FQNNGV. After removal of 3 bases from V and 2 bases from J, the junction contained 10 bases not matched to a gene. The DNA for the CDR3 is TGTGCCAGCAGCTTGTGGGTGGCAGCGGGAGCCACAGATACGCAGTATTTT. Its translation: CASSLWVAAGATDTQYF. Full variable domain (missing parts from reference TRBV11-2 and TRBJ2-3): EAGVAQSPRYKIIEKRQSVAFWCNPISGHATLYWYQQILGQGPKLLIQFQNNGVVDDSQLPKDRFSAERLKGVDSTLKIQPAKLEDSAVYLCASSLWVAAGATDTQYFGPGTRLTVL.

The chain's CDR3 is CASSVSATNEKLFF. The CDR3 bases are TGTGCCAGCAGCGTATCCGCAACTAATGAAAAACTGTTTTTT. The rearrangement uses TRBV9 and TRBJ1-4; the D is unclear. CDR1 and CDR2 (germline): SGDLS, YYNGEE. There are 14 residues in the CDR3. V was cut by 1 base and J by 0 bases, with 4 bases left in between.

The chain has TRBV19 and TRBJ2-3; 12 bases match TRBD2. J was trimmed by 0 bases and V by 6 bases; bases with no gene match: 10. Per germline, CDR1 LNHDA and CDR2 SQIVND (reference sequence). The CDR3 has 18 residues. CDR3 sequence (DNA): TGTGCCAGTAGACTAGGACTAGCGGGACCCAGGAGCACAGATACGCAGTATTTT. Amino acids: CASRLGLAGPRSTDTQYF.

The gene calls are TRBV15 and TRBJ2-1, with 14 positions matching TRBD2. CDR3 size: 19 residues. V shed 5 bases, J shed 3 bases, and the junction held 12 bases outside the gene matches. Germline V gives CDR1 LNHNV, CDR2 YYDKDF (reference sequence). The CDR3 DNA follows: TGTGCCACCAGCGGATCTCCCGGGACTAGCGGGAGACACTACAATGAGCAGTTCTTC. Residues: CATSGSPGTSGRHYNEQFF. Filled out from reference TRBV15 and TRBJ2-1, the complete variable domain reads DAMVIQNPRYQVTQFGKPVTLSCSQTLNHNVMYWYQQKSSQAPKLLFHYYDKDFNNEADTPDNFQSRRPNTSFCFLDIRSPGLGDTAMYLCATSGSPGTSGRHYNEQFFGPGTRLTVL.

The chain combines TRBV27 with TRBJ2-3; weak D call: TRBD2 (6 bases). Trimming removed 0 bases from V and 6 bases from J, with 10 bases in between. Germline CDR1 is MNHEY and CDR2 is SMNVEV (reference sequence). The CDR3 spans 14 residues. The CDR3 nucleotides are TGTGCCAGCAGTTTATCGATGGAGGGGGATACGCAGTATTTT. Translating it yields CASSLSMEGDTQYF.